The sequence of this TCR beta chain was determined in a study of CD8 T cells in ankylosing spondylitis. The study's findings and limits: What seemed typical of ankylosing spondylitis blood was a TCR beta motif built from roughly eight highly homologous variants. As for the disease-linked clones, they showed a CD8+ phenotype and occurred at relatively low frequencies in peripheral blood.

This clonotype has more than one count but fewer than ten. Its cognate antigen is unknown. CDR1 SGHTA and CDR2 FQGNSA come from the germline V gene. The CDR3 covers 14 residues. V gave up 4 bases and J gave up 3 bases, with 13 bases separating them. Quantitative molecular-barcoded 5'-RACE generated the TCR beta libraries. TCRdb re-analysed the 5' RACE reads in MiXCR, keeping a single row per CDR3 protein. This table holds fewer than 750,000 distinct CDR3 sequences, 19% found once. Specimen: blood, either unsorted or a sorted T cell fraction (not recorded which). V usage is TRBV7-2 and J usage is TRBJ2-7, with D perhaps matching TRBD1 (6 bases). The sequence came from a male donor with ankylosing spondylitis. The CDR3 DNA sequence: TGTGCCAGCAGCTCCTCGACAGGAGTCTACGAGCAGTACTTC. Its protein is CASSSSTGVYEQYF.